Presented here are 18 T cell receptor beta chains from one specimen sequenced in a study of blood T cell repertoires in COVID-19. Data came from immunoSEQ multiplex PCR; TCRdb stores just in-frame clones and leaves some out. The sample includes about 150,000 clones, roughly 82% of them seen just once. Input material: peripheral blood. All receptors come from a woman aged 45-59 years with acute or convalescent COVID-19.

This rearrangement joins TRBV6-1 to TRBJ2-3; D may be TRBD2 (6 bases). The length of the CDR3 is 17 residues. Germline V gives CDR1 MNHNS, CDR2 SASEGT. V lost 0 bases and J lost 2, with 15 bases in between. This CDR3 reads CASSEARVLANTDTQYF. CDR3 in DNA: TGTGCCAGCAGTGAAGCTCGCGTACTAGCAAACACAGATACGCAGTATTTT.

This rearrangement joins TRBV4-1 to TRBJ1-1, with 7 bases identical to TRBD1. After removal of 4 bases from V and 2 bases from J, the junction contained 13 bases not matched to a gene. The CDR3 runs 17 residues. CDR1 and CDR2 from the germline V gene are MGHRA and YSYEKL. CDR3 loop: CASSPGTAQLTNTEAFF. The CDR3 DNA reads as TGCGCCAGCAGCCCTGGGACAGCCCAACTTACTAACACTGAAGCTTTCTTT.

This clone showed up just once. The rearrangement uses TRBV6-6 and TRBJ1-4, with D uncertain. V gave up 2 bases and J gave up 5 bases, with 3 bases separating them. Per germline, CDR1 MNHNY and CDR2 SVGAGI (reference sequence). CDR3 length equals 12 residues. The CDR3 region is CASSYLNEKLFF. Here the CDR3 DNA reads TGTGCCAGCAGTTACCTGAATGAAAAACTGTTTTTT.

The chain links TRBV29-1 to TRBJ2-1, with D possibly being TRBD1 (6 bases). Germline values: CDR1 SQVTM, CDR2 ANQGSEA. V gave up 6 bases and J gave up 9 bases, with 15 bases separating them. This CDR3 spans 12 amino acids. CDR3 sequence: CSVDTGWGEQFF. CDR3 nucleotides: TGCAGCGTGGACACAGGGTGGGGTGAGCAGTTCTTC.

J is TRBJ1-5 and V is TRBV28; TRBD1 matches 7 bases. This CDR3 region has 14 residues. J gave up 2 bases and V 6 bases, and 4 bases lay outside the gene matches. Germline V CDR1 and CDR2: MDHEN, SYDVKM. CDR3 nucleotides: TGTGCCAGCAGGTCCACAGGGGGCAATCAGCCCCAGCATTTT. Translation: CASRSTGGNQPQHF.

This chain uses TRBV27 with TRBJ2-7, with 10 bases matching TRBD2. In germline, CDR1 is MNHEY, CDR2 SMNVEV (reference sequence). The junction had 6 bases not matched to a gene; V was cut back by 2 bases and J by 2 bases. The CDR3 totals 16 residues. Here the CDR3 DNA reads TGTGCCAGCAGTTTAGACCCGGGACTAGCGACCTACGAGCAGTACTTC. It is translated as CASSLDPGLATYEQYF.

The genes are TRBV20-1 and TRBJ2-1; D is ambiguous. The CDR3 is made up of 14 amino acids. The V end lost 3 bases, the J end lost 0 bases, and 9 bases lay between the germline ends. Looked up from germline, CDR1 is DFQATT and CDR2 is SNEGSKA (reference sequence). CDR3 sequence reads: CSASSSFSYNEQFF. The CDR3 nucleotides are TGCAGTGCTAGTTCCAGTTTCTCCTACAATGAGCAGTTCTTC.

The CDR3 sequence is CASSRGGRSSYEQYF. As DNA, the CDR3 is TGCGCCAGCAGCCGAGGGGGACGCTCTTCCTACGAGCAGTACTTC. The chain employs TRBV5-1 and TRBJ2-7; D is possibly TRBD1 (6 bases). CDR3 size: 15 residues. Germline V lookup: CDR1 SGHRS, CDR2 YFSETQ. Trimming left V 4 bases short and J 1 base short, with 15 bases between. Complete variable domain (other parts from reference TRBV5-1 and TRBJ2-7): KAGVTQTPRYLIKTRGQQVTLSCSPISGHRSVSWYQQTPGQGLQFLFEYFSETQRNKGNFPGRFSGRQFSNSRSEMNVSTLELGDSALYLCASSRGGRSSYEQYFGPGTRLTVT.

The chain couples TRBV6-1 to TRBJ1-1; D gene ambiguous. Between the trimmed V and J ends, which lost 1 base and 6 bases, there was a span of 9 bases. This CDR3 spans 13 amino acids. Germline V gene lookup returns CDR1 MNHNS and CDR2 SASEGT. CDR3 amino acids: CASSEVVGAEAFF. The CDR3 DNA follows: TGTGCCAGCAGTGAAGTTGTGGGAGCTGAAGCTTTCTTT.

This chain connects TRBV19 to TRBJ2-5; TRBD2 agrees at 7 bases. The germline V gene encodes CDR1 LNHDA and CDR2 SQIVND (reference sequence). The CDR3 is 14 residues long. V was pared by 4 bases and J by 5 bases, with 7 bases of the junction left unmatched. The CDR3 nucleotides are TGTGCCAGTAGTAGGAACCAGGGAGGGGAGACCCAGTACTTC. Translation: CASSRNQGGETQYF.

The chain joins TRBV9 to TRBJ2-7, with D possibly matching TRBD2 (5 bases). Germline V CDR1 and CDR2: SGDLS, YYNGEE. V was pared by 4 bases and J by 2 bases, with 19 bases between. There are 16 residues in the CDR3. CDR3 bases: TGTGCCAGCAGCCCGCGAAGTGGGAGCACTACCTACGAGCAGTACTTC. Protein sequence: CASSPRSGSTTYEQYF. Based on the CDR3 plus reference TRBV9 and TRBJ2-7, the full variable domain is DSGVTQTPKHLITATGQRVTLRCSPRSGDLSVYWYQQSLDQGLQFLIQYYNGEERAKGNILERFSAQQFPDLHSELNLSSLELGDSALYFCASSPRSGSTTYEQYFGPGTRLTVT.

The chain carries TRBV19 and TRBJ2-1; 9 nucleotides agree with TRBD2. The CDR3 is 19 residues long. Trimming removed 0 bases from V and 8 bases from J; junction bases left unmatched: 17. Germline-derived CDR1 and CDR2 are LNHDA and SQIVND (reference sequence). The DNA for the CDR3 is TGTGCCAGTAGTATAGATGGACGACTAGCGGCCCTAACGGAGGATGAGCAGTTCTTC. Translation gives CASSIDGRLAALTEDEQFF.

This sequence joins TRBV19 and TRBJ2-4, with TRBD1 matching over 7 bases. The V and J ends lost 6 bases and 5 bases, in that order; junction bases with no gene match: 10. The CDR3 contains 15 residues. The germline V gene has CDR1 LNHDA and CDR2 SQIVND (reference sequence). The CDR3 loop is CASRPRQGLQNIQYF. CDR3 coding DNA: TGTGCCAGTAGACCCAGACAGGGTTTGCAAAACATTCAGTACTTC.

This clone has only one observation. The rearrangement links TRBV11-3 to TRBJ1-5; 11 nucleotides align to TRBD1. Per the germline V gene, CDR1 is SGHNT and CDR2 is YENEEA. The CDR3 contains 18 residues. V gave up 1 base and J gave up 5 bases; unmatched junction bases: 10. CDR3 sequence: CASSLGEPGQGGDQPQHF. In nucleotides, the CDR3 is TGTGCCAGCAGCTTAGGGGAGCCGGGACAGGGGGGGGATCAGCCCCAGCATTTT.

In DNA form, the CDR3 reads TGTGCCAGCAGTTTTGGACTAGCGGGATTAGGGGGGGACACCGGGGAGCTGTTTTTT. Amino acids: CASSFGLAGLGGDTGELFF. V and J are TRBV27 and TRBJ2-2, with 12 bases identical to TRBD2. The germline gives CDR1 MNHEY, CDR2 SMNVEV (reference sequence). The length of the CDR3 is 19 residues. The J segment lost 3 bases and the V segment lost 3 bases, leaving 11 bases of the junction unmatched.

The V call is TRBV7-2, the J call TRBJ1-5; D gene ambiguous. V lost 3 bases and J lost 0, with 9 bases in between. The germline gives CDR1 SGHTA, CDR2 FQGNSA. The CDR3 loop spans 15 amino acids. The CDR3 coding sequence is TGTGCCAGCAGCTTGGGCCATTATAGCAATCAGCCCCAGCATTTT. It specifies CASSLGHYSNQPQHF. Full variable domain (missing parts from reference TRBV7-2 and TRBJ1-5): GAGVSQSPSNKVTEKGKDVELRCDPISGHTALYWYRQSLGQGLEFLIYFQGNSAPDKSGLPSDRFSAERTGGSVSTLTIQRTQQEDSAVYLCASSLGHYSNQPQHFGDGTRLSIL.

V usage is TRBV6-6 and J usage is TRBJ1-5, with D possibly matching TRBD1 (5 bases). The V gene's germline CDR1 is MNHNY and CDR2 SVGAGI (reference sequence). This CDR3 is 14 amino acids long. V was trimmed by 6 bases and J by 6 bases, leaving 15 bases between them. The CDR3 here is CASSSGRGGQPQHF. The CDR3 DNA follows: TGTGCCAGCAGCTCAGGGCGGGGCGGTCAGCCCCAGCATTTT.

V is TRBV6-2 or TRBV6-3 and J is TRBJ1-5; 7 bases align to TRBD1. Unmatched junction bases numbered 6, after V lost 5 bases and J lost 5 bases. In germline, CDR1 is MNHEY, CDR2 SVGEGT. The CDR3 has 14 residues. CDR3: CASSGQATYQPQHF. The CDR3 DNA follows: TGTGCCAGCAGTGGACAGGCCACTTATCAGCCCCAGCATTTT.